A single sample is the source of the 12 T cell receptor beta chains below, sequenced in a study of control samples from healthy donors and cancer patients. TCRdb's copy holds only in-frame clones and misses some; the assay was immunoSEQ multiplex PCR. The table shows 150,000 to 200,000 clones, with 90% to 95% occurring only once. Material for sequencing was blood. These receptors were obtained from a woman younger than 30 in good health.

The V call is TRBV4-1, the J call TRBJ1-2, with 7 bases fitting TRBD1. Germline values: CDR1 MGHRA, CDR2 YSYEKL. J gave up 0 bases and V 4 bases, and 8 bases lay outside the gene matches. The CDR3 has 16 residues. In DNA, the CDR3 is TGCGCCAGCAGCCTCGGGACAGCCTCAGCTAACTATGGCTACACCTTC. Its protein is CASSLGTASANYGYTF.

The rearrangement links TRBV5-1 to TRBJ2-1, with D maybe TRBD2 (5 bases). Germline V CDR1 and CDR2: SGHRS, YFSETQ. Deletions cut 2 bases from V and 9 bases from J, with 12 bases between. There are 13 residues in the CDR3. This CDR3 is CASSLLVRAEQFF. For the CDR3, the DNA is TGCGCCAGCAGCTTACTAGTACGGGCTGAGCAGTTCTTC. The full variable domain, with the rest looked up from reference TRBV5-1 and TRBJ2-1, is KAGVTQTPRYLIKTRGQQVTLSCSPISGHRSVSWYQQTPGQGLQFLFEYFSETQRNKGNFPGRFSGRQFSNSRSEMNVSTLELGDSALYLCASSLLVRAEQFFGPGTRLTVL.

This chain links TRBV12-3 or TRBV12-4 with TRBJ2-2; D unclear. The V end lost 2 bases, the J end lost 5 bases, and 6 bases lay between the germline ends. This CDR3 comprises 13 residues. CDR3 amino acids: CASSLFRTGELFF. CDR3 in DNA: TGTGCCAGCAGTTTATTCAGGACCGGGGAGCTGTTTTTT.

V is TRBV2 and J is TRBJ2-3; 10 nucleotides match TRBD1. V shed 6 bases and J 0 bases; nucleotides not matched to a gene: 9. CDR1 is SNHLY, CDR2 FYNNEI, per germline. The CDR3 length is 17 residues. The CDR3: CASSLRDRGRSTDTQYF. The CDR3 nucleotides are TGTGCCAGCAGCCTCCGGGACAGGGGACGGAGCACAGATACGCAGTATTTT.

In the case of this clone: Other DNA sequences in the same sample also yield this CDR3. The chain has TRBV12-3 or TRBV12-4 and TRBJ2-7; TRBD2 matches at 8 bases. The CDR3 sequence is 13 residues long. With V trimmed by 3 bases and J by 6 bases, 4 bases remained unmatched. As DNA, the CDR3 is TGTGCCAGCAGTTTCGGCGGGGGGAGCGAGCAGTACTTC. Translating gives CASSFGGGSEQYF.

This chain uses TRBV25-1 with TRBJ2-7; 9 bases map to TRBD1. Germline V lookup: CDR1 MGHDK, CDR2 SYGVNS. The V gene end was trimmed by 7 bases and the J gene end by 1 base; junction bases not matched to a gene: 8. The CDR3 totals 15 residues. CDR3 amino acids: CASKGTGQGSYEQYF. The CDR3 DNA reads TGTGCCAGCAAGGGAACGGGACAGGGATCCTACGAGCAGTACTTC.

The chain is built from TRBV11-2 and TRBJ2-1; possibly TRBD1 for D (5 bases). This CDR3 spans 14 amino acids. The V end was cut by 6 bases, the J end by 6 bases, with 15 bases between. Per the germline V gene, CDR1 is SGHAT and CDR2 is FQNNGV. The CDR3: CASRGQGDINEQFF. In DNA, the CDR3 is TGTGCCAGCAGAGGTCAGGGCGATATCAATGAGCAGTTCTTC.

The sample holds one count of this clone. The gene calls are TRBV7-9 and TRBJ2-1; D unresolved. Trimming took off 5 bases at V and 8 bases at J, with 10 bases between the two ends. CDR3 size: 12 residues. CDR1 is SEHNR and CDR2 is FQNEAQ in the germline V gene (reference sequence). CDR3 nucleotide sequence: TGTGCCAGCAGCCCAACGGGCGATGAGCAGTTCTTC. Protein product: CASSPTGDEQFF.

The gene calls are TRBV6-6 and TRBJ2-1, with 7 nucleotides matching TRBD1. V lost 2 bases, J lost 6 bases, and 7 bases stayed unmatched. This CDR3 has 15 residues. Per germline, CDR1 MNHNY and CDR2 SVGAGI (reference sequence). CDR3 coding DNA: TGTGCCAGCAGTTACGCCGGACAGGTATCCAATGAGCAGTTCTTC. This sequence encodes CASSYAGQVSNEQFF.

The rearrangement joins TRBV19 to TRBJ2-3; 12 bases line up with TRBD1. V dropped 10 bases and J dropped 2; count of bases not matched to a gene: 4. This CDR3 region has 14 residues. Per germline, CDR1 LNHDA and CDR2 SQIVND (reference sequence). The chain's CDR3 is CATGTGGVTDTQYF. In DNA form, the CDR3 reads TGTGCCACCGGGACAGGGGGCGTCACAGATACGCAGTATTTT.

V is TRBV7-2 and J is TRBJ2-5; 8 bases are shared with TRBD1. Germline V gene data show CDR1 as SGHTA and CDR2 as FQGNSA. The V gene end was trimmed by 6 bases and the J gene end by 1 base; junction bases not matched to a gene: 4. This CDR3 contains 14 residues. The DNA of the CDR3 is TGTGCCAGCAGTTCAACAGGGGGCCAAGAGACCCAGTACTTC. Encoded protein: CASSSTGGQETQYF.

CDR3 sequence: CASSFQGINEKLFF. CDR3 DNA: TGCGCCAGCAGCTTTCAGGGGATTAATGAAAAACTGTTTTTT. The chain has TRBV5-1 and TRBJ1-4, with D perhaps matching TRBD1 (6 bases). The V gene lost 2 bases and the J gene lost 4 bases, with 9 bases spanning the gap. The CDR3 has 14 amino acids. Germline V gene lookup returns CDR1 SGHRS and CDR2 YFSETQ.